One sample yielded the 24 T cell receptor beta chains listed below, sequenced in a study of OX40 agonist ivuxolimab in advanced cancers. Produced via immunoSEQ multiplex PCR; TCRdb's table is partial and in-frame only. The sample lists tens of thousands of clones; roughly 80% were seen once. This specimen was CD4+ or CD8+ T cells sorted from blood, taken in a trial of the OX40 agonist ivuxolimab. The receptor set was obtained from an adult with an advanced solid tumor such as melanoma, head and neck, liver or kidney cancer.

The chain joins TRBV19 to TRBJ2-1; D gene unclear. Trimming took off 10 bases at V and 8 bases at J, with 15 bases between the two ends. The CDR3 loop spans 12 amino acids. Germline CDR1 reads LNHDA; CDR2 reads SQIVND (reference sequence). The CDR3 nucleotides are TGTGCCACCAGACTGGGGTACGATGAGCAGTTCTTC. It translates to CATRLGYDEQFF. Together with reference TRBV19 and TRBJ2-1, the CDR3 gives the full variable domain: DGGITQSPKYLFRKEGQNVTLSCEQNLNHDAMYWYRQDPGQGLRLIYYSQIVNDFQKGDIAEGYSVSREKKESFPLTVTSAQKNPTAFYLCATRLGYDEQFFGPGTRLTVL.

The V and J genes are TRBV6-1 and TRBJ2-5, with D unclear. The germline gives CDR1 MNHNS, CDR2 SASEGT. V was pared by 6 bases and J by 0 bases, with 14 bases between. This CDR3 comprises 15 residues. CDR3 sequence: CASRPDWTYQETQYF. As DNA, the CDR3 is TGTGCCAGCAGGCCCGACTGGACCTACCAAGAGACCCAGTACTTC.

This clone was detected only once. The V gene is TRBV6-5, the J gene TRBJ2-4; D possibly corresponds to TRBD1 (5 bases). The CDR3 extends over 15 amino acids. Germline assignment: CDR1 MNHEY and CDR2 SVGAGI. Between the trimmed V and J ends, which lost 6 bases and 8 bases, there was a span of 20 bases. The CDR3 is CASSLRPPREHIQYF. In DNA form, the CDR3 reads TGTGCCAGCAGCCTCCGGCCCCCCAGGGAACACATTCAGTACTTC.

The V and J genes are TRBV14 and TRBJ2-3, with 11 bases fitting TRBD2. Germline CDR1 is SGHDN and CDR2 is FVKESK. The CDR3 covers 15 residues. V lost 5 bases and J lost 6; bases outside the gene matches: 7. CDR3 nucleotide sequence: TGTGCCAGCAGCGAACTAGCGGGAGTTTCGGATACGCAGTATTTT. This encodes CASSELAGVSDTQYF. The full variable domain, rest sourced from reference TRBV14 and TRBJ2-3, is EAGVTQFPSHSVIEKGQTVTLRCDPISGHDNLYWYRRVMGKEIKFLLHFVKESKQDESGMPNNRFLAERTGGTYSTLKVQPAELEDSGVYFCASSELAGVSDTQYFGPGTRLTVL.

This sequence joins TRBV7-9 and TRBJ1-5, with D possibly matching TRBD1 (5 bases). CDR1 SEHNR and CDR2 FQNEAQ come from the germline V gene (reference sequence). CDR3 length: 18 residues. V was pared by 1 base and J by 0 bases, with 16 bases between. The chain's CDR3 is CASSLGSGGVYSNQPQHF. The CDR3 DNA sequence: TGTGCCAGCAGCTTAGGGAGTGGGGGGGTGTATAGCAATCAGCCCCAGCATTTT.

This chain uses TRBV29-1 with TRBJ2-3, with D perhaps TRBD1 or TRBD2 (7 bases each). The germline V gene encodes CDR1 SQVTM and CDR2 ANQGSEA. The V end was cut by 4 bases, the J end by 2 bases, with 19 bases between. This CDR3 contains 16 residues. The CDR3 region is CSVGGDREGITDTQYF. CDR3 sequence (DNA): TGCAGCGTTGGGGGAGACAGGGAGGGGATCACAGATACGCAGTATTTT.

This chain joins TRBV5-4 and TRBJ2-1; 8 nucleotides align to TRBD1. Losses at the gene ends were 4 bases for V and 5 bases for J; bases not matched to a gene: 5. Per germline, CDR1 SGHNT and CDR2 YYREEE (reference sequence). The CDR3 consists of 14 residues. The CDR3: CASSIGQGDNEQFF. In DNA form, the CDR3 reads TGTGCCAGCAGCATTGGACAGGGCGACAATGAGCAGTTCTTC.

The chain couples TRBV6-1 to TRBJ1-3, with D possibly matching TRBD1 (5 bases). The CDR3 runs to 15 residues. V lost 2 bases to trimming and J lost 3 bases, with 11 bases between them. In germline, CDR1 is MNHNS, CDR2 SASEGT. This CDR3 is CASSEQGSRGNTIYF. The CDR3 DNA follows: TGTGCCAGCAGTGAACAGGGTTCCCGTGGAAACACCATATATTTT.

The chain recombines TRBV6-5 with TRBJ1-1, with D hard to call. Germline CDR1 is MNHEY and CDR2 is SVGAGI. Trimming removed 6 bases from V and 8 bases from J, with 22 bases in between. CDR3 length: 15 amino acids. The CDR3 here is CASRVNPSGSGEAFF. The CDR3 bases are TGTGCCAGCAGGGTAAACCCATCGGGTTCGGGAGAAGCTTTCTTT.

The chain links TRBV2 to TRBJ1-1; maybe TRBD1 (5 bases). Germline CDR1 SNHLY, CDR2 FYNNEI. Trimming stripped 9 bases from V and 6 bases from J, with 23 bases between. The CDR3 consists of 15 residues. CDR3 coding DNA: TGTGCCAGGGGACGGGGTGGGCAGGGTAAACCTGAAGCTTTCTTT. It encodes CARGRGGQGKPEAFF.

The chain carries TRBV10-1 and TRBJ1-1; D is unresolved. Germline assignment: CDR1 WNHNN and CDR2 SYGVQD (reference sequence). The CDR3 is made up of 13 amino acids. V was shortened by 0 bases and J by 2 bases, with 4 bases between the two germline ends. CDR3 in amino acids: CASSESFNTEAFF. The CDR3 DNA follows: TGCGCCAGCAGTGAGTCGTTTAACACTGAAGCTTTCTTT.

This clone has just one count. The chain employs TRBV11-1 and TRBJ1-1; D gene ambiguous. CDR1 and CDR2 from the germline V gene are SGHAT and FQDESV (reference sequence). The CDR3 consists of 14 residues. Deletions cut 2 bases from V and 7 bases from J, with 14 bases between. The CDR3: CASSLISSEGEAFF. CDR3 nucleotide sequence: TGTGCCAGCAGCTTAATTTCGAGCGAAGGTGAAGCTTTCTTT.

This chain connects TRBV21-1 to TRBJ1-5; TRBD1 is the table's D call, not checked against the DNA. TRBV21-1 is designated a pseudogene. The CDR3 covers 17 residues. The CDR3 bases are TGTGCCAGCATTATACCGGGAACAGGGAATAGCAATCAGCCCCAGCATTTT. Its translation is CASIIPGTGNSNQPQHF.

The sample holds a few counts of this clone. V usage is TRBV23-1 and J usage is TRBJ1-6; D uncertain. TRBV23-1 falls under the ORF class, with uncertain function. The CDR3 has 12 residues. V lost 11 bases and J lost 7, with 12 bases in between. CDR3 region: CAPRPGNSPLHF. Here the CDR3 DNA reads TGCGCCCCGCGGCCGGGCAATTCACCCCTCCACTTT.

V and J are TRBV11-2 and TRBJ2-7; no definite D call. This CDR3 has 12 amino acids. Germline values: CDR1 SGHAT, CDR2 FQNNGV. Trimming shortened V by 5 bases and J by 4 bases, and 9 bases separated the two germline ends. CDR3 region: CASSHDRYEQYF. The CDR3, as DNA: TGTGCCAGCAGCCATGACCGATACGAGCAGTACTTC.

Only a few counts were recorded for this clone. The gene calls are TRBV2 and TRBJ1-2; 9 positions agree with TRBD1. Trimming took 4 bases from V and 7 from J; bases not matched to a gene: 4. Germline-derived CDR1 and CDR2 are SNHLY and FYNNEI. The CDR3 spans 13 residues. Here the CDR3 reads CASSVRQGVGYTF. As DNA, the CDR3 is TGTGCCAGCAGTGTGAGACAGGGGGTTGGCTACACCTTC.

Remarks on this clone: A read error may account for a junction end that differs from germline. V usage is TRBV7-9 and J usage is TRBJ1-2, with a possible D match to TRBD1 (5 bases). CDR3 length: 11 amino acids. The germline V gene has CDR1 SEHNR and CDR2 FQNEAQ (reference sequence). DNA for the CDR3: TGTGCCAGCAGCTCGATGGGAGGGGTCTTCTTC. This codes for CASSSMGGVFF.

This sequence joins TRBV19 and TRBJ1-5; D is uncertain. The CDR3 has 14 amino acids. Trimming took 10 bases from V and 4 from J, leaving 17 bases between them. Germline CDR1 reads LNHDA; CDR2 reads SQIVND (reference sequence). The CDR3 sequence is CATSFGRNNQPQHF. The CDR3 nucleotides are TGTGCCACCTCATTCGGACGGAATAATCAGCCCCAGCATTTT. The entire variable domain, with the rest obtained from reference TRBV19 and TRBJ1-5, is as follows: DGGITQSPKYLFRKEGQNVTLSCEQNLNHDAMYWYRQDPGQGLRLIYYSQIVNDFQKGDIAEGYSVSREKKESFPLTVTSAQKNPTAFYLCATSFGRNNQPQHFGDGTRLSIL.

The genes are TRBV30 and TRBJ1-2; maybe TRBD1 (5 bases). In germline, CDR1 is GTSNPN, CDR2 SVGIG (reference sequence). Trimming shortened V by 2 bases and J by 6 bases, and 13 bases separated the two germline ends. The CDR3 length is 13 residues. CDR3 sequence reads: CAWSISGSDGYTF. Written as DNA, the CDR3 is TGTGCCTGGAGTATCTCAGGGTCGGATGGCTACACCTTC. Full variable domain (rest looked up from reference TRBV30 and TRBJ1-2): SQTIHQWPATLVQPVGSPLSLECTVEGTSNPNLYWYRQAAGRGLQLLFYSVGIGQISSEVPQNLSASRPQDRQFILSSKKLLLSDSGFYLCAWSISGSDGYTFGSGTRLTVV.

The chain is built from TRBV2 and TRBJ1-5; 10 nucleotides align to TRBD1. Germline CDR1 and CDR2: SNHLY and FYNNEI. This CDR3 comprises 14 residues. J gave up 5 bases and V 6 bases, and 4 bases lay outside the gene matches. CDR3 sequence reads: CASSAGTGDQPQHF. In DNA form, the CDR3 reads TGTGCCAGCAGCGCCGGGACAGGGGATCAGCCCCAGCATTTT.

This clone appeared a single time. Other nucleotide sequences in the sample specify the same CDR3. This chain uses TRBV29-1 with TRBJ2-7; D gene uncertain. Trimming took 0 bases from V and 2 from J, leaving 5 bases between them. The CDR3 is made up of 12 amino acids. The germline gives CDR1 SQVTM, CDR2 ANQGSEA. For the CDR3, the DNA is TGCAGCGTTGAAGATAGGGCCTACGAGCAGTACTTC. It encodes CSVEDRAYEQYF.

The rearrangement links TRBV27 to TRBJ2-1, with 11 nucleotides matching TRBD2. CDR3 length equals 17 residues. Germline lookup yields CDR1 MNHEY and CDR2 SMNVEV (reference sequence). V shed 4 bases, J shed 0 bases, and the junction held 5 bases outside the gene matches. This CDR3 is CASSSTSGSFSYNEQFF. The CDR3, as DNA: TGTGCCAGCAGTTCCACTAGCGGGAGCTTCTCCTACAATGAGCAGTTCTTC.

The chain joins TRBV4-1 to TRBJ1-1; perhaps TRBD1 as D (5 bases). This CDR3 region has 12 residues. CDR1 MGHRA and CDR2 YSYEKL come from the germline V gene. Trimming stripped 5 bases from V and 7 bases from J, with 11 bases between. Here the CDR3 DNA reads TGCGCCAGCAGCGGCAGGGTGTTTGAAGCTTTCTTT. This gives the protein CASSGRVFEAFF.

CDR3 loop: CAVRGDTIYF. The DNA for the CDR3 is TGTGCGGTTCGGGGGGACACCATATATTTT. This chain links TRBV6-6 with TRBJ1-3, with D maybe TRBD1 (5 bases). CDR3 length equals 10 residues. The germline V gene has CDR1 MNHNY and CDR2 SVGAGI (reference sequence).